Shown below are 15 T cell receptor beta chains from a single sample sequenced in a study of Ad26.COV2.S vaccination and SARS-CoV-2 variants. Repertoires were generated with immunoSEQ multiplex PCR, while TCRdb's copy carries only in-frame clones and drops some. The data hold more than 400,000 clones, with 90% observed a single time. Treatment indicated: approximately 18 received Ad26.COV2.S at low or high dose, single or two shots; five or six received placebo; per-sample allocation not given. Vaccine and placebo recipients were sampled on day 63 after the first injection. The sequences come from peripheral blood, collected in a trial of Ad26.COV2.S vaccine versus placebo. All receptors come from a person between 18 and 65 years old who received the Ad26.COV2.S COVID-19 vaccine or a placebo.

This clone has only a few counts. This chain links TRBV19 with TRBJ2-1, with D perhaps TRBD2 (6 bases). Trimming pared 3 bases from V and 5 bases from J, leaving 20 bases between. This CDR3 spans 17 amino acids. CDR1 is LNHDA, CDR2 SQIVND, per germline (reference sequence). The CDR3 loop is CASSIPPTAGKDNEQFF. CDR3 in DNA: TGTGCCAGTAGTATTCCCCCGACGGCGGGGAAAGACAATGAGCAGTTCTTC.

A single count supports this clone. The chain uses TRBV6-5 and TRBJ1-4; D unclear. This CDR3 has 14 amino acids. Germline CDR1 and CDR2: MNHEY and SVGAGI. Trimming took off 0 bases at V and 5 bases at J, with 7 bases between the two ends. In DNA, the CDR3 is TGTGCCAGCAGTTACTCGAAGCCGAATGAAAAACTGTTTTTT. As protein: CASSYSKPNEKLFF.

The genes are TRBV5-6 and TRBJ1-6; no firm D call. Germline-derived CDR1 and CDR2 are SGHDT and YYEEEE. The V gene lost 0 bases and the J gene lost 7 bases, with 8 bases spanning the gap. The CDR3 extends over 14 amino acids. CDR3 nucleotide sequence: TGTGCCAGCAGCTTGGGTCAGGAGAATTCACCCCTCCACTTT. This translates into CASSLGQENSPLHF.

As DNA, the CDR3 is TGTGCCAGCAGCGCTAGTGTCTTCGGGGGAGGGACCTACGAGCAGTACTTC. The encoded protein is CASSASVFGGGTYEQYF. V usage is TRBV7-8 and J usage is TRBJ2-7; 7 positions match TRBD2. Germline CDR1 is SGHVS and CDR2 is FQNEAQ. This CDR3 has 17 amino acids. J gave up 2 bases and V 5 bases, and 15 bases lay outside the gene matches.

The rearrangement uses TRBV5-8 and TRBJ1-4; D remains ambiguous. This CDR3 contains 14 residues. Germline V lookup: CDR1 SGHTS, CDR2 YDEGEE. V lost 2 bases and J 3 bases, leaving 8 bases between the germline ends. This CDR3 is CASSLKVSNEKLFF. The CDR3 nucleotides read TGTGCCAGCAGCTTAAAGGTCTCTAATGAAAAACTGTTTTTT.

CDR3 amino acids: CASSLNYGGSTDTQYF. CDR3 coding DNA: TGCGCCAGCAGCCTGAATTACGGCGGTAGCACAGATACGCAGTATTTT. This chain uses TRBV4-3 with TRBJ2-3; no definite D call. The germline V gene has CDR1 LGHNA and CDR2 YSLEER. Trimming pared 4 bases from V and 0 bases from J, leaving 14 bases between. This CDR3 has 16 amino acids.

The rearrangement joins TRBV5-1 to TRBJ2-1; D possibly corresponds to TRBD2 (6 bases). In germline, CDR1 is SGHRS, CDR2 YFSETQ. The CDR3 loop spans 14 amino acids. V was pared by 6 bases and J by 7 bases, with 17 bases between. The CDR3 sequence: CASTRMAGSNEQFF. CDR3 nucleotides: TGCGCCAGCACTCGGATGGCCGGGAGTAATGAGCAGTTCTTC.

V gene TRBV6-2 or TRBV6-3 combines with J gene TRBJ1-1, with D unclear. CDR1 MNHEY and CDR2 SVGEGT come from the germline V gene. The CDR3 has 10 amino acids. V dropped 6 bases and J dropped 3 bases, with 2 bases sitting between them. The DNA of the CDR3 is TGTGCCAGCAGCGACACTGAAGCTTTCTTT. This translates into CASSDTEAFF.

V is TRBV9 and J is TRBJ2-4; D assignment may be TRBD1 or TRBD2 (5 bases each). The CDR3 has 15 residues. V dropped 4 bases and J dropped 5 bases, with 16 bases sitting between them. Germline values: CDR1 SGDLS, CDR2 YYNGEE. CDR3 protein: CASSPSWGSENIQYF. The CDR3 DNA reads TGTGCCAGCAGCCCCTCATGGGGGTCGGAAAACATTCAGTACTTC. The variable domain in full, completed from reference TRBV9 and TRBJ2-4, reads DSGVTQTPKHLITATGQRVTLRCSPRSGDLSVYWYQQSLDQGLQFLIQYYNGEERAKGNILERFSAQQFPDLHSELNLSSLELGDSALYFCASSPSWGSENIQYFGAGTRLSVL.

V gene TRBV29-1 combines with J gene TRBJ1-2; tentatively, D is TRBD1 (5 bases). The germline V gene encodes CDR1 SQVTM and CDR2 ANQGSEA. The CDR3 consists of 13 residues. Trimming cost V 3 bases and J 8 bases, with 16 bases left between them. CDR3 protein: CSVENMGQAGYTF. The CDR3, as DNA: TGCAGCGTTGAGAACATGGGGCAGGCAGGCTACACCTTC. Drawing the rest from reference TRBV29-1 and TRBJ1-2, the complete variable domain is SAVISQKPSRDICQRGTSLTIQCQVDSQVTMMFWYRQQPGQSLTLIATANQGSEATYESGFVIDKFPISRPNLTFSTLTVSNMSPEDSSIYLCSVENMGQAGYTFGSGTRLTVV.

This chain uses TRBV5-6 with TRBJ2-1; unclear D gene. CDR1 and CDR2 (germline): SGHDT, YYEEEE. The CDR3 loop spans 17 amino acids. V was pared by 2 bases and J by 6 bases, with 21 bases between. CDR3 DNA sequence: TGTGCCAGCAGCTTTCTACCTCGACACTTACTAAGCAATGAGCAGTTCTTC. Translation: CASSFLPRHLLSNEQFF.

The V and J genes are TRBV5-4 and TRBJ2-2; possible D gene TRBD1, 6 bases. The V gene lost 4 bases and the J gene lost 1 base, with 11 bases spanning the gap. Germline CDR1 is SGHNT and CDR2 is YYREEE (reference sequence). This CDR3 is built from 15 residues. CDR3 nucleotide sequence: TGTGCCAGCAGCGACCCGGGACAGAACACCGGGGAGCTGTTTTTT. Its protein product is CASSDPGQNTGELFF.

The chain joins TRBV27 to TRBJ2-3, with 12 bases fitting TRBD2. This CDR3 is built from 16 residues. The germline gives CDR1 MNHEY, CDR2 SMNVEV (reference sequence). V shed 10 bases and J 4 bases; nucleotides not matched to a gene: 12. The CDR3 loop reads CATRLAGDGLADTQYF. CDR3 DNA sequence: TGTGCCACCCGACTAGCGGGAGATGGTCTCGCAGATACGCAGTATTTT.

For the CDR3, the DNA is TGTGCCAGCAGCCTAAGGGGGGAGCAGTTCTTC. The encoded protein is CASSLRGEQFF. V gene TRBV28 combines with J gene TRBJ2-1; D possibly corresponds to TRBD1 (6 bases). Germline lookup yields CDR1 MDHEN and CDR2 SYDVKM. V lost 6 bases and J lost 10, with 10 bases in between. The CDR3 loop spans 11 amino acids.

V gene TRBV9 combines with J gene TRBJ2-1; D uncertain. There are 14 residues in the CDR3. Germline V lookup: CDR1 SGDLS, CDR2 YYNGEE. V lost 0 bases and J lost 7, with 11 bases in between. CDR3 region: CASSVDPRGNEQFF. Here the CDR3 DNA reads TGTGCCAGCAGCGTAGACCCCCGTGGGAATGAGCAGTTCTTC.